These 32 T cell receptor beta chains were all obtained from the same sample, sequenced in a study of OX40 agonist ivuxolimab in advanced cancers. Sequenced by immunoSEQ multiplex PCR; TCRdb stores in-frame clones only, minus some. The data contain fewer than 95,000 clones, around 85% of them singletons. The sample in question was CD4+ or CD8+ T cells sorted from blood, obtained in a trial of the OX40 agonist ivuxolimab. All receptors come from an adult with an advanced solid tumor such as melanoma, head and neck, liver or kidney cancer.

The chain carries TRBV6-5 and TRBJ2-3; D remains unclear. CDR1 and CDR2 from the germline V gene are MNHEY and SVGAGI. The CDR3 has 15 amino acids. V lost 0 bases and J lost 1, with 8 bases in between. The CDR3 protein is CASSYSGRRTDTQYF. The CDR3 DNA follows: TGTGCCAGCAGTTACTCGGGCCGACGCACAGATACGCAGTATTTT.

The rearrangement links TRBV30 to TRBJ1-3, with a weak D call TRBD1 (6 bases). The V end lost 3 bases, the J end lost 2 bases, and 8 bases lay between the germline ends. The germline CDR1 and CDR2 sequences are GTSNPN and SVGIG (reference sequence). This CDR3 comprises 13 residues. CDR3 DNA sequence: TGTGCCTGGAGACAGGGCCCTGGAAACACCATATATTTT. It specifies CAWRQGPGNTIYF.

The CDR3 DNA is TGTGCCAGTAGTACCCAGGGGGCTTCTGGTAATTCACCCCTCCACTTT. Encoded protein: CASSTQGASGNSPLHF. The chain couples TRBV19 to TRBJ1-6, with 8 nucleotides matching TRBD1. This CDR3 region has 16 residues. V gave up 4 bases and J gave up 6 bases; unmatched junction bases: 8. Looked up from germline, CDR1 is LNHDA and CDR2 is SQIVND (reference sequence).

This clone was seen once. This chain uses TRBV7-2 with TRBJ2-7, with 14 bases fitting TRBD2. Trimming removed 5 bases from V and 6 bases from J; junction bases left unmatched: 3. Germline values: CDR1 SGHTA, CDR2 FQGNSA. The CDR3 contains 14 residues. In nucleotides, the CDR3 is TGTGCCAGCAGCCCAGGGACTAGCGGGGGCGAGCAGTACTTC. This gives the protein CASSPGTSGGEQYF. Filled out from reference TRBV7-2 and TRBJ2-7, the complete variable domain reads GAGVSQSPSNKVTEKGKDVELRCDPISGHTALYWYRQSLGQGLEFLIYFQGNSAPDKSGLPSDRFSAERTGGSVSTLTIQRTQQEDSAVYLCASSPGTSGGEQYFGPGTRLTVT.

The rearrangement joins TRBV30 to TRBJ2-6; perhaps TRBD2 as D (6 bases). Trimming shortened V by 0 bases and J by 4 bases, and 7 bases separated the two germline ends. The CDR3 runs to 14 residues. Germline CDR1 GTSNPN, CDR2 SVGIG (reference sequence). The CDR3 spells CAWSVLAGANVLTF. The DNA for the CDR3 is TGTGCCTGGAGTGTACTAGCCGGGGCCAACGTCCTGACTTTC.

This clone was observed a handful of times. The chain combines TRBV29-1 with TRBJ2-7; D might be TRBD1 (6 bases). There are 19 residues in the CDR3. V was cut by 5 bases and J by 3 bases, with 32 bases left in between. Germline-derived CDR1 and CDR2 are SQVTM and ANQGSEA. The CDR3 region has the DNA TGCAGCGTTCTAGACCTGCCCAGTGGGGGCCCCGGCGGACACTACGAGCAGTACTTC. Its protein is CSVLDLPSGGPGGHYEQYF.

This sequence joins TRBV29-1 and TRBJ1-1; possibly TRBD1 for D (5 bases). The CDR3 covers 13 residues. CDR1 SQVTM and CDR2 ANQGSEA come from the germline V gene. The V end was cut by 1 base, the J end by 1 base, with 7 bases between. The CDR3 region is CSVEVTGNTEAFF. The CDR3 nucleotides are TGCAGCGTTGAAGTTACAGGGAACACTGAAGCTTTCTTT.

V is TRBV6-1 and J is TRBJ2-7; D not resolved. Trimming took off 5 bases at V and 3 bases at J, with 2 bases between the two ends. Germline CDR1 is MNHNS and CDR2 is SASEGT. The CDR3 spans 10 residues. The CDR3 region has the DNA TGTGCCAGCAGTTACTACGAGCAGTACTTC. It is translated as CASSYYEQYF.

This chain uses TRBV6-5 with TRBJ2-6; D is ambiguous. CDR1 MNHEY and CDR2 SVGAGI come from the germline V gene. V dropped 7 bases and J dropped 0 bases, with 4 bases sitting between them. The CDR3 contains 13 residues. DNA of the CDR3: TGTGCCAGCAAAACCTCTGGGGCCAACGTCCTGACTTTC. Protein sequence: CASKTSGANVLTF.

This clone appeared once. The chain combines TRBV27 with TRBJ1-5, with 9 bases that match TRBD1. The CDR3 covers 14 residues. The germline V gene encodes CDR1 MNHEY and CDR2 SMNVEV (reference sequence). Trimming took 6 bases from V and 7 from J; bases not matched to a gene: 7. As DNA, the CDR3 is TGTGCCAGCAGCCCGGGGGACAGGGAGCAGCCCCAGCATTTT. Its translation: CASSPGDREQPQHF.

This clone was recorded only once. The chain couples TRBV21-1 to TRBJ1-3; whether TRBD1, the table's D call, matches the DNA was not checked. TRBV21-1 counts as a pseudogene. The CDR3 totals 20 residues. The CDR3: CASSKGGDREHNPSGNTIYF. CDR3 bases: TGTGCCAGCAGCAAAGGTGGGGACAGAGAACACAACCCCTCTGGAAACACCATATATTTT.

This clone appeared once. The chain has TRBV5-5 and TRBJ1-6; D is uncertain. V lost 0 bases, J lost 9 bases, and 13 bases lay in between. The CDR3 consists of 15 residues. Germline CDR1 and CDR2: SGHKS and YYEKEE (reference sequence). The CDR3 sequence: CASSLASGLGSPLHF. CDR3 coding DNA: TGTGCCAGCAGCTTGGCCTCCGGGTTGGGTTCACCCCTCCACTTT.

The chain couples TRBV5-6 to TRBJ1-4, with TRBD1 identical over 7 bases. V trimming: 3 bases; J trimming: 10 bases; junction bases outside the gene matches: 15. The CDR3 has 16 amino acids. CDR1 is SGHDT and CDR2 is YYEEEE in the germline V gene. CDR3 nucleotide sequence: TGTGCCAGCAGCTCTTTTCATTACAGGGGCGGAGGAAAACTGTTTTTT. This gives the protein CASSSFHYRGGGKLFF.

The rearrangement joins TRBV9 to TRBJ1-6; no reliable D call. This CDR3 has 14 residues. The V gene's germline CDR1 is SGDLS and CDR2 YYNGEE. Between the trimmed V and J ends, which lost 0 bases and 1 base, there was a span of 2 bases. The CDR3 is CASSVESYNSPLHF. The CDR3 nucleotides read TGTGCCAGCAGCGTAGAATCCTATAATTCACCCCTCCACTTT. Drawing the rest from reference TRBV9 and TRBJ1-6, the complete variable domain is DSGVTQTPKHLITATGQRVTLRCSPRSGDLSVYWYQQSLDQGLQFLIQYYNGEERAKGNILERFSAQQFPDLHSELNLSSLELGDSALYFCASSVESYNSPLHFGNGTRLTVT.

The rearrangement links TRBV2 to TRBJ2-1; 8 bases line up with TRBD1. This CDR3 has 16 residues. V shed 3 bases and J 10 bases; nucleotides not matched to a gene: 14. CDR1 and CDR2 (germline): SNHLY, FYNNEI. In DNA form, the CDR3 reads TGTGCCAGCAGTGAGAGGTCAGGGGGCCCCCGGGAAGAGCAGTTCTTC. Amino acid sequence: CASSERSGGPREEQFF.

This chain joins TRBV7-2 and TRBJ1-2; the match to TRBD1 covers 7 bases. The V gene's germline CDR1 is SGHTA and CDR2 FQGNSA. This CDR3 comprises 14 residues. V trimming: 2 bases; J trimming: 2 bases; junction bases outside the gene matches: 2. The CDR3 is CASSLNRGNYGYTF. The CDR3 coding sequence is TGTGCCAGCAGCTTAAACAGGGGAAACTATGGCTACACCTTC.

J is TRBJ1-6 and V is TRBV6-6, with D possibly TRBD1 on 5 matching bases. This CDR3 comprises 12 residues. The germline CDR1 and CDR2 sequences are MNHNY and SVGAGI (reference sequence). The CDR3: CAGRDNNSPLHF. The DNA for the CDR3 is TGTGCGGGGCGCGATAATAATTCACCCCTCCACTTT.

The chain carries TRBV7-2 and TRBJ2-1; the D gene could be TRBD1 or TRBD2 (6 bases each). The CDR3 covers 16 residues. The germline gives CDR1 SGHTA, CDR2 FQGNSA. The ends were cut back, 4 bases at V and 1 base at J, with 14 bases in the middle. CDR3 loop: CASSSLGGTSYNEQFF. CDR3 nucleotide sequence: TGTGCCAGCAGCTCCCTGGGGGGCACGTCCTACAATGAGCAGTTCTTC.

The CDR3, as DNA: TGTGCCAGCAGCTTAGCCGGGCCAGTCGTCACAGATACGCAGTATTTT. Protein sequence: CASSLAGPVVTDTQYF. The V gene is TRBV7-9, the J gene TRBJ2-3; no firm D call. Trimming pared 0 bases from V and 2 bases from J, leaving 12 bases between. Germline CDR1 and CDR2: SEHNR and FQNEAQ (reference sequence). The CDR3 has 16 residues.

The J gene is TRBJ1-5, the V gene TRBV18, with D perhaps matching TRBD1 (5 bases). The CDR3 totals 15 residues. V was cut by 3 bases and J by 7 bases, with 16 bases left in between. Germline V gene sequence: CDR1 KGHSH, CDR2 LQKENI. The CDR3: CASSPPGGGEQPQHF. The CDR3 coding sequence is TGTGCCAGCTCACCCCCTGGTGGGGGAGAACAGCCCCAGCATTTT.

The V call is TRBV9, the J call TRBJ2-1; TRBD2 might be the D (7 bases). Trimming left V 0 bases short and J 9 bases short, with 13 bases between. CDR1 and CDR2 (germline): SGDLS, YYNGEE. There are 14 residues in the CDR3. For the CDR3, the DNA is TGTGCCAGCAGCGTAGTCCGGAGGGGGGGTGAGCAGTTCTTC. Encoded protein: CASSVVRRGGEQFF.

The rearrangement uses TRBV2 and TRBJ2-3; D unresolved. The CDR3 totals 11 residues. Trimming removed 8 bases from V and 6 bases from J, with 9 bases in between. Per germline, CDR1 SNHLY and CDR2 FYNNEI. The CDR3 nucleotides read TGTGCCAGCGGTTTTGGGGATACGCAGTATTTT. Its translation is CASGFGDTQYF.

The chain recombines TRBV10-3 with TRBJ2-1; 7 bases agree with TRBD1. The CDR3 has 15 amino acids. Germline assignment: CDR1 ENHRY and CDR2 SYGVKD. Germline trimming cut 11 bases from V and 4 bases from J; bases unmatched to any gene: 14. The CDR3 DNA follows: TGTGCCCTGGGGGAAGGGGGCGGGCAATACAATGAGCAGTTCTTC. Protein: CALGEGGGQYNEQFF.

This chain links TRBV6-1 with TRBJ1-4; maybe TRBD1 (5 bases). The ends were cut back, 8 bases at V and 8 bases at J, with 12 bases in the middle. Germline V gene sequence: CDR1 MNHNS, CDR2 SASEGT. This CDR3 comprises 12 residues. CDR3 DNA sequence: TGTGCCAGCGAGTTCAGGGACGAAAAACTGTTTTTT. Its protein is CASEFRDEKLFF.

V usage is TRBV5-4 and J usage is TRBJ2-7; 7 bases align to TRBD1. Germline V gene data show CDR1 as SGHNT and CDR2 as YYREEE (reference sequence). Losses at the gene ends were 4 bases for V and 1 base for J; bases not matched to a gene: 8. The CDR3 contains 15 residues. The CDR3 DNA reads TGTGCCAGCAGCGGGCCGGGACAGCGTTCCTACGAGCAGTACTTC. This gives the protein CASSGPGQRSYEQYF.

The chain couples TRBV6-5 to TRBJ1-6; weak D call: TRBD1 (6 bases). This CDR3 region has 13 residues. V lost 6 bases, J lost 5 bases, and 8 bases lay in between. Looked up from germline, CDR1 is MNHEY and CDR2 is SVGAGI. The chain's CDR3 is CASRGQNNSPLHF. The CDR3 DNA reads as TGTGCCAGCAGGGGACAAAATAATTCACCCCTCCACTTT.

The rearrangement links TRBV6-1 to TRBJ2-5; 9 bases line up with TRBD1. After removal of 7 bases from V and 2 bases from J, the junction contained 8 bases not matched to a gene. Germline values: CDR1 MNHNS, CDR2 SASEGT. The CDR3 covers 15 residues. The CDR3 protein is CASILGQGPQETQYF. CDR3 nucleotides: TGTGCCAGCATCTTGGGACAGGGCCCTCAAGAGACCCAGTACTTC.

The chain combines TRBV7-9 with TRBJ2-4, with a possible D match to TRBD1 (6 bases). CDR3 size: 15 residues. V lost 6 bases to trimming and J lost 7 bases, with 19 bases between them. Germline assignment: CDR1 SEHNR and CDR2 FQNEAQ (reference sequence). The CDR3 loop is CASRRVGGRRNIQYF. In nucleotides, the CDR3 is TGTGCCAGCAGGAGGGTAGGGGGAAGGCGGAACATTCAGTACTTC.

The chain has TRBV4-2 and TRBJ2-7; D is unresolved. V lost 0 bases and J lost 6, with 6 bases in between. The CDR3 totals 12 residues. In germline, CDR1 is LGHNA, CDR2 YNFKEQ. DNA of the CDR3: TGTGCCAGCAGCCAAGATCGCTTCGAGCAGTACTTC. It encodes CASSQDRFEQYF.

The genes are TRBV6-5 and TRBJ2-7; tentatively, D is TRBD2 (8 bases). V shed 3 bases and J shed 2 bases, with 14 bases lying between them. Germline V gene lookup returns CDR1 MNHEY and CDR2 SVGAGI. The CDR3 spans 15 residues. CDR3 region: CASSYREGAAYEQYF. The DNA of the CDR3 is TGTGCCAGCAGTTATCGGGAGGGGGCGGCCTACGAGCAGTACTTC.

The CDR3, as DNA: TGTGCCAGTAGCCGGTCGGACAGCGGTTTCTATGGCTACACCTTC. Translated: CASSRSDSGFYGYTF. The genes are TRBV19 and TRBJ1-2; D perhaps matches TRBD1 (6 bases). Trimming pared 6 bases from V and 4 bases from J, leaving 18 bases between. Per germline, CDR1 LNHDA and CDR2 SQIVND (reference sequence). This CDR3 contains 15 residues.

V usage is TRBV7-9 and J usage is TRBJ2-5; D ambiguous. Trimming took off 3 bases at V and 5 bases at J, with 7 bases between the two ends. Germline loops: CDR1 SEHNR, CDR2 FQNEAQ (reference sequence). CDR3 length equals 12 residues. In nucleotides, the CDR3 is TGTGCCAGCAGCTTTATGAAGGAGACCCAGTACTTC. Encoded protein: CASSFMKETQYF. The variable domain in full, completed from reference TRBV7-9 and TRBJ2-5, reads DTGVSQNPRHKITKRGQNVTFRCDPISEHNRLYWYRQTLGQGPEFLTYFQNEAQLEKSRLLSDRFSAERPKGSFSTLEIQRTEQGDSAMYLCASSFMKETQYFGPGTRLLVL.